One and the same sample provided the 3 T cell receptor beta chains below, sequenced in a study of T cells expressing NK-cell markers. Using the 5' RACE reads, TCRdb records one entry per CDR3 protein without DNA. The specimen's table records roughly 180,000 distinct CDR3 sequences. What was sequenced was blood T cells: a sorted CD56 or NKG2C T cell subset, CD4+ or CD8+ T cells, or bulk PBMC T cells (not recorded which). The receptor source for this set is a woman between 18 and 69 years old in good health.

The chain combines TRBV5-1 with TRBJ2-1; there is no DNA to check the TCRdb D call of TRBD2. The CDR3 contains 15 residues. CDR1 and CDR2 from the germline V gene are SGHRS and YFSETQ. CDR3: CAARPGTSGDNEQFF.

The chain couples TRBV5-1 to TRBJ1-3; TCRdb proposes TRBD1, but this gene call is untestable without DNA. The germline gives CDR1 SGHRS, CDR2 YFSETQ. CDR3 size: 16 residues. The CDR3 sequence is CASSGGQGMAGNTIYF.

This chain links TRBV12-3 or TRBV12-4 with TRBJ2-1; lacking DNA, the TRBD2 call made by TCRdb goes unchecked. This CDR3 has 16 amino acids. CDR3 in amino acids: CASRRQLAGAHNEQFF.